This TCR beta chain was retrieved from a study of T cell responses to AZD1222 COVID-19 vaccine. Remarks on this clone: What it recognizes is unknown.

The CDR3 sequence is 15 residues long. Germline values: CDR1 KGHDR, CDR2 SFDVKD. With 5 bases clipped from V and 4 bases from J, the junction kept 7 bases outside the gene matches. TCRdb's copy holds only in-frame clones and misses some; the assay was immunoSEQ multiplex PCR. Among about 140,000 clones listed, over 85% were seen once. Broader study findings: It was only after the peak T cell response that any repertoires were sampled.

This chain links TRBV24-1 with TRBJ2-1; 7 positions agree with TRBD1. This TCR derives from an adult in good health. The material sequenced was peripheral blood, taken on day 0 of AZD1222 vaccination. CDR3 sequence: CATSASGTVYNEQFF. The CDR3, as DNA: TGTGCCACCAGTGCTTCCGGGACAGTATACAATGAGCAGTTCTTC.